This T cell receptor (beta chain) was profiled in a study of cytomegalovirus exposure and HLA in healthy donors. Study details: T cells numbering around 190 million yielded more than 95 million unique TCR beta sequences in an earlier analysis.

Germline assignment: CDR1 SGHNT and CDR2 YYREEE (reference sequence). The CDR3 consists of 15 residues. The V end was cut by 3 bases, the J end by 0 bases, with 11 bases between. Study outcomes and limitations: Certain indistinguishable V segments, among them TRBV6-2 and TRBV6-3, were excluded. Per published reports, the classifier diagnosed cytomegalovirus status with high specificity and sensitivity. Later on, analysis showed that most CMV-associated TCR beta chains appeared to be HLA-restricted.

Primers included in the PCR were 60 Vbeta and 13 Jbeta primers. Profiled with immunoSEQ multiplex PCR; TCRdb holds only in-frame clones, not every one. The table lists 100,000 to 150,000 clones, over 60% of them singletons. A note on this clone: What it binds is not known.

The TCR comes from a man between 18 and 35 years old in good health and CMV-seropositive. The chain joins TRBV5-4 to TRBJ2-3; maybe TRBD1 (5 bases). The sample consisted of PBMCs. The CDR3 coding sequence is TGTGCCAGCAGCTCTTGGACAACTAGCACAGATACGCAGTATTTT. It encodes CASSSWTTSTDTQYF.